A single sample gave rise to the 15 T cell receptor beta chains below, sequenced in a study of T cell responses to AZD1222 COVID-19 vaccine. Profiling relied on immunoSEQ multiplex PCR, and the TCRdb table lists in-frame clones only, not all of them. The data contain 150,000 to 200,000 clones, 75% to 95% of them singletons. The source material was peripheral blood, sampled on day 0 of AZD1222 vaccination. The receptors stem from an adult in good health.

This chain connects TRBV18 to TRBJ1-5; D possibly corresponds to TRBD1 (6 bases). The V gene's germline CDR1 is KGHSH and CDR2 LQKENI. The CDR3 runs to 16 residues. V gave up 3 bases and J gave up 9 bases, with 21 bases separating them. CDR3 sequence (DNA): TGTGCCAGCTCACCCGTTGGAGGGGGTGGGGGTCCGCCCCAGCATTTT. Translated: CASSPVGGGGGPPQHF.

This chain uses TRBV24-1 with TRBJ2-3; D possibly corresponds to TRBD2 (6 bases). The germline V gene encodes CDR1 KGHDR and CDR2 SFDVKD. The CDR3 covers 14 residues. Trimming left V 6 bases short and J 2 bases short, with 11 bases between. DNA for the CDR3: TGTGCCACCAGTTTTAGCGGTACCACAGATACGCAGTATTTT. Amino acids: CATSFSGTTDTQYF.

This chain uses TRBV28 with TRBJ1-5; no clear D gene. V lost 5 bases and J lost 3, with 5 bases in between. The CDR3 sequence is 12 residues long. Germline V gives CDR1 MDHEN, CDR2 SYDVKM. In DNA form, the CDR3 reads TGTGCCAGCAGTCCCCCCAATCAGCCCCAGCATTTT. Its protein product is CASSPPNQPQHF.

The chain links TRBV4-3 to TRBJ2-1; either TRBD1 or TRBD2 may fit D (5 bases each). CDR1 is LGHNA, CDR2 YSLEER, per germline. V shed 3 bases and J shed 5 bases, with 14 bases lying between them. This CDR3 spans 15 amino acids. The CDR3 nucleotides read TGCGCCAGCAGCCAGCTCGGGACCTTCAACAATGAGCAGTTCTTC. It encodes CASSQLGTFNNEQFF.

This chain connects TRBV19 to TRBJ1-2; 7 bases are shared with TRBD1. The J segment lost 6 bases and the V segment lost 6 bases, leaving 13 bases of the junction unmatched. This CDR3 contains 15 residues. Germline lookup yields CDR1 LNHDA and CDR2 SQIVND (reference sequence). As DNA, the CDR3 is TGTGCCAGTAGCGTACAGGGGAGGCTGGGAAATGGCTACACCTTC. This encodes CASSVQGRLGNGYTF.

The gene calls are TRBV7-3 and TRBJ2-7; D remains ambiguous. V lost 5 bases and J 5 bases, leaving 19 bases between the germline ends. CDR1 is SGHTA, CDR2 FQGTGA, per germline. This CDR3 contains 15 residues. For the CDR3, the DNA is TGTGCCAGCAGCACAAGACCGGGCCAACGACACGAGCAGTACTTC. Its protein is CASSTRPGQRHEQYF.

The V gene is TRBV11-3, the J gene TRBJ1-2; D not certain. CDR3 length equals 13 residues. The V end lost 2 bases, the J end lost 2 bases, and 6 bases lay between the germline ends. Germline V gives CDR1 SGHNT, CDR2 YENEEA. CDR3 residues: CASSLQGNYGYTF. The CDR3 region has the DNA TGTGCCAGCAGCTTACAAGGAAACTATGGCTACACCTTC. Together with reference TRBV11-3 and TRBJ1-2, the CDR3 gives the full variable domain: EAGVVQSPRYKIIEKKQPVAFWCNPISGHNTLYWYLQNLGQGPELLIRYENEEAVDDSQLPKDRFSAERLKGVDSTLKIQPAELGDSAVYLCASSLQGNYGYTFGSGTRLTVV.

The genes are TRBV4-1 and TRBJ2-6; possibly TRBD2 for D (7 bases). Germline-derived CDR1 and CDR2 are MGHRA and YSYEKL. Trimming took off 4 bases at V and 3 bases at J, with 22 bases between the two ends. CDR3 length equals 19 residues. This CDR3 reads CASSLWGGHQKSGANVLTF. The CDR3 DNA sequence: TGCGCCAGCAGCCTGTGGGGGGGACATCAAAAGAGTGGGGCCAACGTCCTGACTTTC.

The rearrangement joins TRBV11-2 to TRBJ1-5, with a weak D call TRBD1 (6 bases). V shed 5 bases and J shed 1 base, with 12 bases lying between them. Germline CDR1 is SGHAT and CDR2 is FQNNGV. The CDR3 has 15 residues. CDR3 nucleotides: TGTGCCAGCAGCAGGATCGGGGGCAGCAATCAGCCCCAGCATTTT. This codes for CASSRIGGSNQPQHF. Full variable domain (missing parts from reference TRBV11-2 and TRBJ1-5): EAGVAQSPRYKIIEKRQSVAFWCNPISGHATLYWYQQILGQGPKLLIQFQNNGVVDDSQLPKDRFSAERLKGVDSTLKIQPAKLEDSAVYLCASSRIGGSNQPQHFGDGTRLSIL.

The V gene is TRBV4-1, the J gene TRBJ2-3, with a tentative D call TRBD2 (6 bases). This CDR3 is 11 amino acids long. CDR1 and CDR2 from the germline V gene are MGHRA and YSYEKL. Trimming cost V 3 bases and J 11 bases, with 9 bases left between them. The CDR3 bases are TGCGCCAGCAGCCATCCGGAGGGGCAGTATTTT. Protein sequence: CASSHPEGQYF.

This chain joins TRBV5-1 and TRBJ2-2; the D call may be TRBD1 or TRBD2 (6 bases each). This CDR3 region has 12 residues. Between the trimmed V and J ends, which lost 6 bases and 4 bases, there was a span of 7 bases. Germline CDR1 is SGHRS and CDR2 is YFSETQ. In nucleotides, the CDR3 is TGCGCCAGCACGGGGGCCACCGGGGAGCTGTTTTTT. Translation gives CASTGATGELFF. The full variable domain, in which reference TRBV5-1 and TRBJ2-2 provide the parts outside the CDR3, is KAGVTQTPRYLIKTRGQQVTLSCSPISGHRSVSWYQQTPGQGLQFLFEYFSETQRNKGNFPGRFSGRQFSNSRSEMNVSTLELGDSALYLCASTGATGELFFGEGSRLTVL.

The DNA for the CDR3 is TGTGCCAGCAACAGGGATGGGGTTAAAAAACTGTTTTTT. This encodes CASNRDGVKKLFF. The rearrangement joins TRBV5-5 to TRBJ1-4, with D perhaps TRBD1 (6 bases). Germline V CDR1 and CDR2: SGHKS, YYEKEE (reference sequence). This CDR3 region has 13 residues. Trimming took off 6 bases at V and 9 bases at J, with 15 bases between the two ends.

As for this clone: The junction departs from germline at one end; a sequencing error may be responsible. The CDR3 DNA is TGTGCTAGCAGCTTAGACAGGGGCACAGATACGCAGTATTTT. As protein: CASSLDRGTDTQYF. This chain connects TRBV7-7 to TRBJ2-3; TRBD1 matches 7 bases. The CDR3 length is 14 residues. Germline V gene data show CDR1 as SSHAT and CDR2 as FNYEAQ (reference sequence).

The gene calls are TRBV6-2 or TRBV6-3 and TRBJ2-7; D is uncertain. The CDR3 is 13 amino acids. The germline gives CDR1 MNHEY, CDR2 SVGEGT. The V end lost 3 bases, the J end lost 3 bases, and 9 bases lay between the germline ends. Here the CDR3 reads CASSYKLDYEQYF. The CDR3 DNA is TGTGCCAGCAGTTATAAACTGGACTACGAGCAGTACTTC.

The CDR3, as DNA: TGTGCCAGCAATTATTTCACAACAGGGCCCGGGGAGCTGTTTTTT. Its translation is CASNYFTTGPGELFF. This chain links TRBV6-2 or TRBV6-3 with TRBJ2-2, with TRBD1 as a possible D gene (6 bases). The length of the CDR3 is 15 residues. V dropped 7 bases and J dropped 6 bases, with 18 bases sitting between them. Germline-derived CDR1 and CDR2 are MNHEY and SVGEGT.